The clone carrying this TCR beta chain showed up just once. Its specificity is not known. These data come from a study of T cell responses to AZD1222 COVID-19 vaccine. Study-level background: Analysis merged second doses at about 4 or about 12 weeks. Study-level points and caveats: Dominant at 160-218 and 743-854, vaccine-associated CD4 TCRs also spanned spike. Clonal diversity was possibly underestimated, and the donors were mostly white British, with more females.

Here immunoSEQ multiplex PCR was the method, and the copy in TCRdb shows in-frame clones only, minus some. The sample holds over 130,000 clones, roughly 88% seen once. V trimming: 2 bases; J trimming: 0 bases; junction bases outside the gene matches: 3. This CDR3 has 16 amino acids. The germline V gene encodes CDR1 MNHEY and CDR2 SVGEGT. Sample: peripheral blood, taken on day 0 of AZD1222 vaccination. The sequence was obtained from an adult in good health. This rearrangement joins TRBV6-2 or TRBV6-3 to TRBJ1-2, with 10 bases lining up with TRBD1. The CDR3 here is CASSYDRGRTNYGYTF. In DNA, the CDR3 is TGTGCCAGCAGTTACGACAGGGGGCGGACTAACTATGGCTACACCTTC.